The present T cell receptor (beta chain) was sequenced within a study of cytomegalovirus exposure and HLA in healthy donors. Primers for the PCR totalled 60 Vbeta and 13 Jbeta. Produced via immunoSEQ multiplex PCR; TCRdb's table is partial and in-frame only. The table records about 110,000 clones, 79% of them present only once. Germline-derived CDR1 and CDR2 are MDHEN and SYDVKM. The CDR3 contains 15 residues. The sequence came from a woman aged 40 to 50 in good health and CMV-seronegative. Sample: PBMCs. This sequence joins TRBV28 and TRBJ2-5; 8 positions match TRBD1. With the DNA end fitting TRBJ2-7 better, the J assignment may be wrong. The CDR3 DNA reads TGTGCCAGCAGTCTCCCCGGGACAGGCGCCCACGAGCAGTACTTC. This codes for CASSLPGTGAHEQYF.